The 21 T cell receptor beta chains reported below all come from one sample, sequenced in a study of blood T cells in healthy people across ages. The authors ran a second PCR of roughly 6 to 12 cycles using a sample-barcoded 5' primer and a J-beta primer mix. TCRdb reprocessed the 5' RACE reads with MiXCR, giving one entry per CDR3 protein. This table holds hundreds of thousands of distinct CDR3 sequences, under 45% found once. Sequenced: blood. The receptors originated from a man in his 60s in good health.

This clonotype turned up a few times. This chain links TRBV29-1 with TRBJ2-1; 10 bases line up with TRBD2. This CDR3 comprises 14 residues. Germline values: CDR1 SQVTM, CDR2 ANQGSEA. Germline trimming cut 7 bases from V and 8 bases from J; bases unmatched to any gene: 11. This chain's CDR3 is CSAGGLAGAYEQFF. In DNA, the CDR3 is TGCAGCGCCGGAGGTCTAGCGGGGGCCTATGAGCAGTTCTTC.

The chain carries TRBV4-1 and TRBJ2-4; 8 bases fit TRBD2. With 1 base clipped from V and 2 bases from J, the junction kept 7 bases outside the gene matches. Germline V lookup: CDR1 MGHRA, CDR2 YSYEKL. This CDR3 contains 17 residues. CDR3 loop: CASSQGTGGLSKNIQYF. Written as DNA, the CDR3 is TGCGCCAGCAGCCAAGGGACGGGGGGGCTGTCCAAAAACATTCAGTACTTC.

DNA for the CDR3: TGTGCCAGCAAACCCACCGGGACAGGAGAGACCCAGTACTTC. It encodes CASKPTGTGETQYF. The chain combines TRBV6-5 with TRBJ2-5, with 8 bases identical to TRBD1. Trimming at V came to 7 bases and at J to 4 bases, leaving 8 bases not matched to a gene. From germline, CDR1 is MNHEY and CDR2 SVGAGI. The CDR3 length is 14 residues.

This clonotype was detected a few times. CDR3 sequence: CASSYGQGADSPLHF. The DNA for the CDR3 is TGTGCCAGCAGTTACGGCCAGGGGGCAGATTCACCCCTCCACTTT. The V call is TRBV6-5, the J call TRBJ1-6; 8 positions agree with TRBD1. The length of the CDR3 is 15 residues. Trimming at V came to 2 bases and at J to 8 bases, leaving 5 bases not matched to a gene. CDR1 MNHEY and CDR2 SVGAGI come from the germline V gene.

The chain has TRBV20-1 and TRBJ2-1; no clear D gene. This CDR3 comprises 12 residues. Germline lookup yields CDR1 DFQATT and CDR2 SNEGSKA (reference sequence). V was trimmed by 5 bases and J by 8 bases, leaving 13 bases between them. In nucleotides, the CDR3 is TGCAGTGCTCCAACCGAGGTGGATGAGCAGTTCTTC. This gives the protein CSAPTEVDEQFF.

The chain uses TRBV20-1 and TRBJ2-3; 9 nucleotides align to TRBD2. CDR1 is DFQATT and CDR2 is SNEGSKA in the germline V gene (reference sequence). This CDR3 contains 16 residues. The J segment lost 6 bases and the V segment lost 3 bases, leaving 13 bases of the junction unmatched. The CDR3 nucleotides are TGCAGTGCTAGGTCTAGCGGGGAGCTTTCGCGTGATACGCAGTATTTT. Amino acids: CSARSSGELSRDTQYF.

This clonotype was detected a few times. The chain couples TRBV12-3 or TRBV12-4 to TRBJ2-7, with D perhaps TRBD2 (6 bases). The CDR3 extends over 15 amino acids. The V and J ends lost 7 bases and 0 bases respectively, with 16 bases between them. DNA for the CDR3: TGTGCCAGCAACCCCAGCGGGCGGAGCTCCTACGAGCAGTACTTC. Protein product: CASNPSGRSSYEQYF.

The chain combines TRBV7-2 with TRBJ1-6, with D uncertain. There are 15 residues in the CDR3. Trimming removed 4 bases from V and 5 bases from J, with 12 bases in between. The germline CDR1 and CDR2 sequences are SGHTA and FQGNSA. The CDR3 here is CASSSNTRNNSPLHF. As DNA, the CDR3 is TGTGCCAGCAGCTCCAACACGAGAAATAATTCACCCCTCCACTTT.

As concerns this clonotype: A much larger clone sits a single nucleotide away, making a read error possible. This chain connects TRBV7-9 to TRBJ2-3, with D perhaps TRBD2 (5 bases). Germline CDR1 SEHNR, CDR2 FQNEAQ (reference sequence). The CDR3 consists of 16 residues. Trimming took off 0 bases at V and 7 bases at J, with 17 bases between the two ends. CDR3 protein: CASSLADSARVHTQYF. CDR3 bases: TGTGCCAGCAGCTTAGCGGACTCGGCCCGCGTGCATACGCAGTATTTT.

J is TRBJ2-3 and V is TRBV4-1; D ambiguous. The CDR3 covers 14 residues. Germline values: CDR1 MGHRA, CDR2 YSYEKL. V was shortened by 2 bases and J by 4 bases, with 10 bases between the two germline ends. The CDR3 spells CASSQSRASDTQYF. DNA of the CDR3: TGCGCCAGCAGCCAATCACGAGCATCAGATACGCAGTATTTT.

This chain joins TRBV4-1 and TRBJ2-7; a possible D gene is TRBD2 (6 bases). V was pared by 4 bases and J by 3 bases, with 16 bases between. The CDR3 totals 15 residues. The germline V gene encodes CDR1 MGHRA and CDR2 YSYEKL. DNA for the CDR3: TGCGCCAGCAGCCCCAGTGGGGGGAATAACTACGAGCAGTACTTC. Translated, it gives CASSPSGGNNYEQYF.

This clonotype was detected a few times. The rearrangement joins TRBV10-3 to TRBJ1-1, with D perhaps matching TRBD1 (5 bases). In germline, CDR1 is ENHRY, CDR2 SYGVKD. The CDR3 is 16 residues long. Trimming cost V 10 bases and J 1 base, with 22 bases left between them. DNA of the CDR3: TGTGCCACGACCCACCCACAGGATGGAACGAACACTGAAGCTTTCTTT. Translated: CATTHPQDGTNTEAFF.

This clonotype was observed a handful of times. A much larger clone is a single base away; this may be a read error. CDR3 coding DNA: TGCAGCACCGGACAGAGCTCAGATACGCAGTATTTT. This translates into CSTGQSSDTQYF. This chain uses TRBV29-1 with TRBJ2-3, with TRBD1 as a possible D gene (6 bases). The V gene's germline CDR1 is SQVTM and CDR2 ANQGSEA. This CDR3 has 12 amino acids. The V gene lost 8 bases and the J gene lost 4 bases, with 13 bases spanning the gap.

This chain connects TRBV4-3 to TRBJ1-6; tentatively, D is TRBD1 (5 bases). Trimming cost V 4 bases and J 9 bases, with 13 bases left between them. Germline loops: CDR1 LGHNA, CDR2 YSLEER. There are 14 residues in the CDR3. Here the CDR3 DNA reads TGCGCCAGCAGCCCGTCAGGGCGCGGTTCACCCCTCCACTTT. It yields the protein CASSPSGRGSPLHF.

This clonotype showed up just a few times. The CDR3 sequence: CSASGTSGASYEQYF. The CDR3 DNA sequence: TGCAGTGCTAGTGGGACTAGCGGGGCCTCCTACGAGCAGTACTTC. This rearrangement joins TRBV20-1 to TRBJ2-7; TRBD2 aligns across 13 bases. The V gene end was trimmed by 3 bases and the J gene end by 0 bases; junction bases not matched to a gene: 2. CDR3 length: 15 amino acids. Germline CDR1 is DFQATT and CDR2 is SNEGSKA (reference sequence).

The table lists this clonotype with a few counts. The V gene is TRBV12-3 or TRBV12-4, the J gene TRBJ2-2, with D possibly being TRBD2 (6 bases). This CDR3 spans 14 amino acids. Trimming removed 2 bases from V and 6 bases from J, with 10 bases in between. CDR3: CASSLTEGSGELFF. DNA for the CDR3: TGTGCCAGCAGTTTAACGGAGGGGTCCGGGGAGCTGTTTTTT.

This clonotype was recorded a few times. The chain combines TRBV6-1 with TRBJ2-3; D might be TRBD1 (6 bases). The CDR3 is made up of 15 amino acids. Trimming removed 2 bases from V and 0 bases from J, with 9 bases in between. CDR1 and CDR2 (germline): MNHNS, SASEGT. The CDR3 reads CASSENRASTDTQYF. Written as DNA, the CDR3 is TGTGCCAGCAGTGAAAACAGGGCTAGCACAGATACGCAGTATTTT.

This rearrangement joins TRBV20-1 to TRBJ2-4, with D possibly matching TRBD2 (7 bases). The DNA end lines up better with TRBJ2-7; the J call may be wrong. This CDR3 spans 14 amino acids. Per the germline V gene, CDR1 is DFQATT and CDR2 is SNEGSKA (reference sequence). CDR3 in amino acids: CSARTDGGPYEQYF. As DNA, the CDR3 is TGCAGTGCTAGAACAGACGGGGGGCCGTACGAGCAGTACTTC.

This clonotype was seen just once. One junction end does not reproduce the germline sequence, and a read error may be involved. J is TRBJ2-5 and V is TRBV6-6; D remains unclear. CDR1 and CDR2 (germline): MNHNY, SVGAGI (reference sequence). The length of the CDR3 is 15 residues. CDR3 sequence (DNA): TGTCCCAGCAGTCACAAGCAAAGTAGAATCGAGACCCAGTACTTC. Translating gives CPSSHKQSRIETQYF.

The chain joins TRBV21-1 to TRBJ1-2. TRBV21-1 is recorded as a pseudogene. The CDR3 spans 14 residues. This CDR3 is CASSKRAVSGGYTF. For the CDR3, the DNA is TGTGCCAGCAGCAAAAGGGCAGTCTCGGGTGGCTACACCTTC.

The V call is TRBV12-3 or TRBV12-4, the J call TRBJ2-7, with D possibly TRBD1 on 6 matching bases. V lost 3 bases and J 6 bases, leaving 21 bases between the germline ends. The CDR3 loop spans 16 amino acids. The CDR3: CASSLVSGAATSEQYF. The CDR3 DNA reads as TGTGCCAGCAGTTTGGTTTCAGGGGCCGCAACGAGCGAGCAGTACTTC.